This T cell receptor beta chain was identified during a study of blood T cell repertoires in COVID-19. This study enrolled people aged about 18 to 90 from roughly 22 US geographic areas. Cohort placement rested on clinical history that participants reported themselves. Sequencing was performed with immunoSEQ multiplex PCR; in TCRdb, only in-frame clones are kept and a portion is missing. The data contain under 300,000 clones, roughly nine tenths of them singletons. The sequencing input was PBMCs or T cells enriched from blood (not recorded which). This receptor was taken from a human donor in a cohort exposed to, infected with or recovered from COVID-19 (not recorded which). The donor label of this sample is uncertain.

CDR3 nucleotide sequence: TGTGCCAGCAGGACAGGGGGCAACACTGAAGCTTTCTTT. Protein product: CASRTGGNTEAFF. The chain joins TRBV2 to TRBJ1-1, with TRBD1 matching over 10 bases. The CDR3 covers 13 residues. The V segment lost 6 bases and the J segment 2 bases; nucleotides outside the gene matches: 0. In germline, CDR1 is SNHLY, CDR2 FYNNEI. Together with reference TRBV2 and TRBJ1-1, the CDR3 gives the full variable domain: EPEVTQTPSHQVTQMGQEVILRCVPISNHLYFYWYRQILGQKVEFLVSFYNNEISEKSEIFDDQFSVERPDGSNFTLKIRSTKLEDSAMYFCASRTGGNTEAFFGQGTRLTVV.